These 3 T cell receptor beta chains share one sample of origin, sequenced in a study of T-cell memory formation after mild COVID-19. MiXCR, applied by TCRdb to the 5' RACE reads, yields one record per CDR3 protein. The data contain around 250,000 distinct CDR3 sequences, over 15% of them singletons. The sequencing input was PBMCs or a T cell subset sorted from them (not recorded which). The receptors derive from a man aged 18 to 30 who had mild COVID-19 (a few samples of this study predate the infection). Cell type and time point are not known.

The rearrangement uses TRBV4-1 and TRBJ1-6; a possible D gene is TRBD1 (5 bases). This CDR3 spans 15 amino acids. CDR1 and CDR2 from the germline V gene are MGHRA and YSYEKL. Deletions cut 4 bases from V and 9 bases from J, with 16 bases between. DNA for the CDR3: TGCGCCAGCAGCCGAACCTCGGGGGAAGGTTCACCCCTCCACTTT. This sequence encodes CASSRTSGEGSPLHF.

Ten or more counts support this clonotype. CDR3 DNA sequence: TGTGCCAGCAGTTTAGCGGGACAGGGTTTCAATCAGCCCCAGCATTTT. It codes for CASSLAGQGFNQPQHF. This chain uses TRBV12-3 or TRBV12-4 with TRBJ1-5; 9 bases agree with TRBD1. V lost 0 bases and J lost 3; bases outside the gene matches: 3. CDR3 length: 16 residues.

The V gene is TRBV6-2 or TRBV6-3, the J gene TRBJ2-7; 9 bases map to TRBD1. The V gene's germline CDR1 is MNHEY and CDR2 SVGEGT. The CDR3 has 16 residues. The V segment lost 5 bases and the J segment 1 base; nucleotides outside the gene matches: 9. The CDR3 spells CASSPIGTGWSYEQYV. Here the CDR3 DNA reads TGTGCCAGCAGTCCGATCGGGACAGGGTGGTCCTACGAGCAGTACGTC.